This TCR beta chain was retrieved from a study of blood T cell repertoires in COVID-19. Measured with immunoSEQ multiplex PCR; TCRdb has only the in-frame clones, and not every one. Of a few hundred thousand clones listed, approximately 90% are singletons. CDR1 and CDR2 (germline): SGHRS, YFSETQ. The length of the CDR3 is 15 residues. With 4 bases clipped from V and 1 base from J, the junction kept 4 bases outside the gene matches. The rearrangement links TRBV5-1 to TRBJ1-3; TRBD1 aligns across 8 bases. This receptor was identified in a woman aged 50 to 60 who had recovered from COVID-19. The source material was PBMCs or T cells enriched from blood (not recorded which). The DNA for the CDR3 is TGCGCCAGCAGCGCCCGGACAGGGTCTGGAAACACCATATATTTT. This gives the protein CASSARTGSGNTIYF.